A single T cell receptor (beta chain) is shown here with its context. This specimen comes from a study of shared clonotypes between healthy human individuals. Study information: Researchers drew samples from a couple of women and three men aged 18 to 49.

V shed 2 bases and J shed 4 bases, with 17 bases lying between them. In germline, CDR1 is LGHNA, CDR2 YSLEER. This CDR3 has 16 residues. TCRdb keeps only in-frame clones here, not all; method: immunoSEQ multiplex PCR. The repertoire holds fewer than 700,000 clones, with roughly four fifths as singletons. The gene calls are TRBV4-3 and TRBJ1-2, with D hard to call. This clonotype originated in a middle-aged woman in good health. Some clones in this sample may be carry-over from other donors' samples. Sequencing input: PBMCs. CDR3 DNA sequence: TGCGCCAGCAGCCAATTTGTTACCGACGGTTTCTATGGCTACACCTTC. Amino acids: CASSQFVTDGFYGYTF.